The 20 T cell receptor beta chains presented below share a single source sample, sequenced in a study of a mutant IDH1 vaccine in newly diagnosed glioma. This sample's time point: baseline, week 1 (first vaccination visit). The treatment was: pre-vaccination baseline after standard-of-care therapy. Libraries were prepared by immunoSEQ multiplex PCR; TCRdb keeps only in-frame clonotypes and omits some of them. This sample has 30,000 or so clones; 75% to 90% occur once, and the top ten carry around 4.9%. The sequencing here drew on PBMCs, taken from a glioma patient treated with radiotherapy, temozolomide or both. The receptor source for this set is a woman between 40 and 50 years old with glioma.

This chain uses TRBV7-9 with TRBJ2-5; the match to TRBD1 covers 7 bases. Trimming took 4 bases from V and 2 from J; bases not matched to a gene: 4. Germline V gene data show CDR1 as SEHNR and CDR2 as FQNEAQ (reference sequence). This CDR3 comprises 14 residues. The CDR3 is CASSYTGDQETQYF. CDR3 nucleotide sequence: TGTGCCAGCAGCTACACAGGGGATCAAGAGACCCAGTACTTC. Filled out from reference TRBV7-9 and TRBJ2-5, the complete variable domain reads DTGVSQNPRHKITKRGQNVTFRCDPISEHNRLYWYRQTLGQGPEFLTYFQNEAQLEKSRLLSDRFSAERPKGSFSTLEIQRTEQGDSAMYLCASSYTGDQETQYFGPGTRLLVL.

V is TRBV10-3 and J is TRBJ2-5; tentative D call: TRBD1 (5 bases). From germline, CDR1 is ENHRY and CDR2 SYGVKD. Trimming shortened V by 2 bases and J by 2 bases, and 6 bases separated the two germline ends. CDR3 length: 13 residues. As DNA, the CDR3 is TGTGCCATCAGTGAGCGACAGCAAGAGACCCAGTACTTC. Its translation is CAISERQQETQYF.

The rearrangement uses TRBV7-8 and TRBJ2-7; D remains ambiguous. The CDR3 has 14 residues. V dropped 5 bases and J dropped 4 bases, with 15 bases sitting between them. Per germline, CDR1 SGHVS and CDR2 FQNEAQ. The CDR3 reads CASSLNRDTYEQYF. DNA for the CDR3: TGTGCCAGCAGCCTAAATAGGGATACGTACGAGCAGTACTTC.

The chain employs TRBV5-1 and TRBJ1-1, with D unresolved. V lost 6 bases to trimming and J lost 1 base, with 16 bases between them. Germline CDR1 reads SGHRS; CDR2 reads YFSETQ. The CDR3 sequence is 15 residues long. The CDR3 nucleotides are TGCGCCAGCAACCCGAAGGGCAGACAGAACACTGAAGCTTTCTTT. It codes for CASNPKGRQNTEAFF.

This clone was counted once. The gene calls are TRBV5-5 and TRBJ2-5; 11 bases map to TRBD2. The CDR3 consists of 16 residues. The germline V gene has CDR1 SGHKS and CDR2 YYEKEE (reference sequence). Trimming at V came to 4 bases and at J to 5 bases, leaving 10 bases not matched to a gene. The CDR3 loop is CASSPPGLAGGETQYF. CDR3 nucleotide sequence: TGTGCCAGCAGCCCCCCGGGGCTAGCGGGGGGCGAGACCCAGTACTTC.

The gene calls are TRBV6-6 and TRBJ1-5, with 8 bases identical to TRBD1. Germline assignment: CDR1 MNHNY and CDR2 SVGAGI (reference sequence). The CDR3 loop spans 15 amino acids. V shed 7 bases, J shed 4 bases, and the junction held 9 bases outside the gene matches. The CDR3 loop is CASTEPGQGNQPQHF. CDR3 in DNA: TGTGCCAGCACCGAACCTGGACAGGGTAATCAGCCCCAGCATTTT.

The chain's CDR3 is CSVAWASLSYEQYF. DNA for the CDR3: TGCAGCGTTGCGTGGGCATCGCTCTCCTACGAGCAGTACTTC. The rearrangement links TRBV29-1 to TRBJ2-7; D gene uncertain. The CDR3 loop spans 14 amino acids. Germline CDR1 reads SQVTM; CDR2 reads ANQGSEA. V shed 4 bases and J shed 0 bases, with 13 bases lying between them.

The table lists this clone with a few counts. CDR3 in amino acids: CASSRGFGGYTF. The DNA of the CDR3 is TGTGCCAGCAGCCGAGGTTTCGGCGGCTACACCTTC. The chain uses TRBV27 and TRBJ1-2; D remains unclear. The CDR3 contains 12 residues. V lost 6 bases and J 8 bases, leaving 13 bases between the germline ends. Germline CDR1 reads MNHEY; CDR2 reads SMNVEV (reference sequence).

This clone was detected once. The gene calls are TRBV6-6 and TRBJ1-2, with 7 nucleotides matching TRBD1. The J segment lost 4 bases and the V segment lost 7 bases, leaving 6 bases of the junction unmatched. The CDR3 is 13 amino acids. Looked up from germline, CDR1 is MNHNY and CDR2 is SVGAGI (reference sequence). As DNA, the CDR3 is TGTGCCAGCATAATGCAGGGGGGCTATGGCTACACCTTC. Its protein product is CASIMQGGYGYTF.

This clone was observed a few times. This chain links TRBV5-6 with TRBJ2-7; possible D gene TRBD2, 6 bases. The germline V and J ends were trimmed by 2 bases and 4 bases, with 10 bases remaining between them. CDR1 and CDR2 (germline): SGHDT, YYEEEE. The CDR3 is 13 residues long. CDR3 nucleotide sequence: TGTGCCAGCAGCTTTGGGGGGTTATACGAGCAGTACTTC. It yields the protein CASSFGGLYEQYF.

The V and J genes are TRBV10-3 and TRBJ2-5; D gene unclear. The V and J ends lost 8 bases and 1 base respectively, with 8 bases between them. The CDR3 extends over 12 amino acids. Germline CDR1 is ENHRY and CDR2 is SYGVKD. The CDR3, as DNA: TGTGCCATCGCGCCGGCCCAAGAGACCCAGTACTTC. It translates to CAIAPAQETQYF.

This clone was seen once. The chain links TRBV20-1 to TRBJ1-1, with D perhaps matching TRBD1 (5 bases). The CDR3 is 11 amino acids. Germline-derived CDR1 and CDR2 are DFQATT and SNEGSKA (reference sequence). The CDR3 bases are TGCAGAATCAGGGTACACACTGAAGCTTTCTTT. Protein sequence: CRIRVHTEAFF.

The CDR3 loop reads CASSFSGRRGDEQFF. The CDR3, as DNA: TGTGCCAGCAGCTTTAGCGGTCGGCGGGGTGATGAGCAGTTCTTC. The V and J genes are TRBV5-8 and TRBJ2-1, with D possibly matching TRBD2 (6 bases). V dropped 2 bases and J dropped 8 bases, with 17 bases sitting between them. Germline values: CDR1 SGHTS, CDR2 YDEGEE. The CDR3 runs to 15 residues.

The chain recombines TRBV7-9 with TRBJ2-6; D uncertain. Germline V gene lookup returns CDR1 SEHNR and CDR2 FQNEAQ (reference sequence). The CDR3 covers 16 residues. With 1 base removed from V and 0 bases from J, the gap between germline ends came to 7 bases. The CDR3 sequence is CASSLVMGSGANVLTF. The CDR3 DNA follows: TGTGCCAGCAGCTTAGTTATGGGCTCTGGGGCCAACGTCCTGACTTTC.

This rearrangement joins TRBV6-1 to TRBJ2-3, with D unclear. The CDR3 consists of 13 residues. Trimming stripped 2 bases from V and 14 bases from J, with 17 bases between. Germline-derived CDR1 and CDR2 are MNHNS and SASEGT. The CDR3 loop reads CASSESEATKGYF. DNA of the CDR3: TGTGCCAGCAGTGAATCGGAAGCCACAAAGGGGTATTTT.

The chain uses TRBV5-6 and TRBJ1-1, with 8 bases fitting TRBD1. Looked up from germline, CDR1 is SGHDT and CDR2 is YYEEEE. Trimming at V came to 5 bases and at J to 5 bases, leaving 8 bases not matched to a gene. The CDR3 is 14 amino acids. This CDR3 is CASRSPGQVTEAFF. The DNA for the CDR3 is TGTGCCAGCAGGTCCCCGGGACAGGTAACTGAAGCTTTCTTT.

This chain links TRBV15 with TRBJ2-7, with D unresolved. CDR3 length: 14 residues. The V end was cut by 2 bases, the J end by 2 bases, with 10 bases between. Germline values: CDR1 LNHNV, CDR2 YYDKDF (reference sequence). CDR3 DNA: TGTGCCACCAGCAGATCAAGAGGAGCCTACGAGCAGTACTTC. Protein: CATSRSRGAYEQYF.

This chain's CDR3 is CASSEGLAGHNEQFF. For the CDR3, the DNA is TGTGCCAGCAGTGAAGGCCTAGCGGGTCACAATGAGCAGTTCTTC. This chain connects TRBV6-1 to TRBJ2-1, with 8 bases fitting TRBD2. The CDR3 runs 15 residues. The germline CDR1 and CDR2 sequences are MNHNS and SASEGT. Trimming cost V 1 base and J 5 bases; bases outside gene matches: 4.

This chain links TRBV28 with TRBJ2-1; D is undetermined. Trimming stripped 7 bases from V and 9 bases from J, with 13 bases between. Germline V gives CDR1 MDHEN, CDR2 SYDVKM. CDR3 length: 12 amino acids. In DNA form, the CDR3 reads TGTGCCAGCAACCCTGGGGAAGGTGAGCAGTTCTTC. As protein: CASNPGEGEQFF.

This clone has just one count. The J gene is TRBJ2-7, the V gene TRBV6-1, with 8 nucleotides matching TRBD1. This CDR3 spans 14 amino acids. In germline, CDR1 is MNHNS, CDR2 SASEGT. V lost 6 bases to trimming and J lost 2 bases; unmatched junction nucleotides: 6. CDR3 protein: CASSFRGPAYEQYF. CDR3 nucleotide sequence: TGTGCCAGCAGCTTCAGGGGGCCAGCCTACGAGCAGTACTTC.